The following is a TCR beta chain sequence with its context. The data stem from a study of cytomegalovirus exposure and HLA in healthy donors. This CDR3 contains 18 residues. Trimming pared 1 base from V and 0 bases from J, leaving 13 bases between. Germline CDR1 reads SEHNR; CDR2 reads FQNEAQ (reference sequence). Primers for the PCR totalled 60 Vbeta and 13 Jbeta. The protocol was immunoSEQ multiplex PCR, while the TCRdb copy is restricted to in-frame clones and leaves out a portion. The table shows around 140,000 clones, with roughly three quarters occurring only once. The chain uses TRBV7-9 and TRBJ2-6; D remains unclear. This TCR came from a woman aged 55-75 years in good health and CMV-seronegative. Sequenced sample: PBMCs. CDR3 coding DNA: TGTGCCAGCAGCTTAGATGGCTCAGGCCACTCTGGGGCCAACGTCCTGACTTTC. Translated, it gives CASSLDGSGHSGANVLTF.